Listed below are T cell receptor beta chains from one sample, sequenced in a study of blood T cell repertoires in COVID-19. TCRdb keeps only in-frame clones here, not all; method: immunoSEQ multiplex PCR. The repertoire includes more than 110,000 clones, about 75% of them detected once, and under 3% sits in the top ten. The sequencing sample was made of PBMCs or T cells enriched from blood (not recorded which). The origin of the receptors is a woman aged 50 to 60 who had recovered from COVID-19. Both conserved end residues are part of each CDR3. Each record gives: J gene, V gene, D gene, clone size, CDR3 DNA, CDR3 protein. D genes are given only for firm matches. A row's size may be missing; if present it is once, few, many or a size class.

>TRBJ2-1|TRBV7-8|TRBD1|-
TGTGCCAGCAGGCCACAGGGGTCCAATGAGCAGTTCTTC
CASRPQGSNEQFF
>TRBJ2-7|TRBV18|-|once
TGTGCCAGCTCCCCAGCGGGTCCCTCCTACGAGCAGTACTTC
CASSPAGPSYEQYF
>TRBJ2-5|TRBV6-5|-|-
TGTGCCAGCAGTTACCAGGAAGAGACCCAGTACTTC
CASSYQEETQYF
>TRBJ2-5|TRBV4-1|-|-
TGCGCCAGCAGCCAAGACCCCACGGGGACGGGGGTAGAGACCCAGTACTTC
CASSQDPTGTGVETQYF
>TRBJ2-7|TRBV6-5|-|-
TGTGCCAGCAGTACACAGGATTCCTACGAGCAGTACTTC
CASSTQDSYEQYF
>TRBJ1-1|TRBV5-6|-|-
TGTGCCAGCAGCTTGGCCGGGCGGGACACTGAAGCTTTCTTT
CASSLAGRDTEAFF
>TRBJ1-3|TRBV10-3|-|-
TGTGCCATCATAGCCGGGGGAAACACCATATATTTT
CAIIAGGNTIYF
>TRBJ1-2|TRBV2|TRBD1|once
TGTGCCAGCAGTGAGCGTGGACAGGGTGGCTATGGCTACACCTTC
CASSERGQGGYGYTF
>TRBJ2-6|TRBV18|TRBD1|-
TGTGCCAGCTCTCTTCGCGGGACAGGGGGCTCTGGGGCCAACGTCCTGACTTTC
CASSLRGTGGSGANVLTF
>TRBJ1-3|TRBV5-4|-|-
TGTGCCAGCAGCTTCGGGCAGGGAGGAAACACCATATATTTT
CASSFGQGGNTIYF
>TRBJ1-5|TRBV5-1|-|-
TGCGCCAGCAGCTTGGAGGGGGGGAATCAGCCCCAGCATTTT
CASSLEGGNQPQHF
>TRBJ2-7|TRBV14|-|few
TGTGCCAGCAGCCAGTTCGCCGGGACATGGATTGAGCAGTACTTC
CASSQFAGTWIEQYF
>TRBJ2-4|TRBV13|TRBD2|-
TGTGCCAGCAGCTCCGCGGGGGATGTTCAGTACTTC
CASSSAGDVQYF